The 25 T cell receptor beta chains given below trace back to one sample, sequenced in a study of control samples from healthy donors and cancer patients. Method: immunoSEQ multiplex PCR; TCRdb's copy keeps in-frame clones and lacks some. The data hold about 38,000 clones, with about 83% observed a single time. The sequenced sample consisted of PBMCs. Source of these receptors: a woman in her fifties or sixties with lung cancer.

The J gene is TRBJ2-3, the V gene TRBV19; 11 nucleotides align to TRBD2. Germline V gene data show CDR1 as LNHDA and CDR2 as SQIVND (reference sequence). The CDR3 covers 16 residues. V was pared by 5 bases and J by 1 base, with 5 bases of the junction left unmatched. The CDR3 sequence is CASSFSLAGGTDTQYF. CDR3 sequence (DNA): TGTGCCAGTAGTTTCTCACTAGCGGGGGGCACAGATACGCAGTATTTT.

The chain is built from TRBV12-3 or TRBV12-4 and TRBJ2-7, with D perhaps TRBD2 (6 bases). Between the trimmed V and J ends, which lost 6 bases and 12 bases, there was a span of 18 bases. This CDR3 is 12 amino acids long. CDR3 protein: CASSSGGRRGYF. The CDR3 region has the DNA TGTGCCAGCAGCTCCGGGGGACGGCGGGGGTACTTC.

This clone showed up just once. V gene TRBV6-1 combines with J gene TRBJ2-7; D is perhaps TRBD1 (5 bases). The CDR3 loop spans 15 amino acids. V dropped 2 bases and J dropped 1 base, with 12 bases sitting between them. The germline V gene encodes CDR1 MNHNS and CDR2 SASEGT. The CDR3 reads CASSEWWGASYEQYF. The CDR3 coding sequence is TGTGCCAGCAGTGAATGGTGGGGCGCTTCCTACGAGCAGTACTTC.

The rearrangement uses TRBV11-2 and TRBJ1-5; a weak D match, TRBD1 (5 bases). The germline gives CDR1 SGHAT, CDR2 FQNNGV. V was cut by 5 bases and J by 4 bases, with 9 bases left in between. This CDR3 spans 13 amino acids. In DNA, the CDR3 is TGTGCCAGCAGCCCCGGGACGAATCAGCCCCAGCATTTT. This sequence encodes CASSPGTNQPQHF.

This sequence joins TRBV7-9 and TRBJ2-1; D is unclear. V lost 1 base, J lost 8 bases, and 12 bases lay in between. The CDR3 is made up of 14 amino acids. CDR1 is SEHNR and CDR2 is FQNEAQ in the germline V gene (reference sequence). CDR3 in DNA: TGTGCCAGCAGCTTAGAGTACGGTCGAGATGAGCAGTTCTTC. Translating gives CASSLEYGRDEQFF. Filled out from reference TRBV7-9 and TRBJ2-1, the complete variable domain reads DTGVSQNPRHKITKRGQNVTFRCDPISEHNRLYWYRQTLGQGPEFLTYFQNEAQLEKSRLLSDRFSAERPKGSFSTLEIQRTEQGDSAMYLCASSLEYGRDEQFFGPGTRLTVL.

The chain is built from TRBV7-9 and TRBJ2-3; D call uncertain. V gave up 2 bases and J gave up 6 bases, with 12 bases separating them. CDR3 length: 14 residues. Germline V gives CDR1 SEHNR, CDR2 FQNEAQ (reference sequence). The CDR3 is CASSLRSRDDTQYF. The CDR3 region has the DNA TGTGCCAGCAGCTTAAGATCTCGCGATGATACGCAGTATTTT.

The rearrangement joins TRBV7-6 to TRBJ2-5; D may be TRBD2 (6 bases). The CDR3 sequence is 15 residues long. CDR1 and CDR2 (germline): SGHVS, FNYEAQ. Trimming stripped 5 bases from V and 0 bases from J, with 13 bases between. The CDR3 nucleotides read TGTGCCAGCAGCCGGAGGGCGGGGTACCAAGAGACCCAGTACTTC. Translated, it gives CASSRRAGYQETQYF.

This clone was seen just once. J is TRBJ1-5 and V is TRBV6-5, with D unresolved. The CDR3 length is 13 residues. From germline, CDR1 is MNHEY and CDR2 SVGAGI. With 2 bases removed from V and 5 bases from J, the gap between germline ends came to 7 bases. The CDR3 coding sequence is TGTGCCAGCAGTTACCGGCTAGATCAGCCCCAGCATTTT. It is translated as CASSYRLDQPQHF.

The rearrangement joins TRBV10-1 to TRBJ2-2, with D possibly being TRBD2 (5 bases). Germline V gene sequence: CDR1 WNHNN, CDR2 SYGVQD (reference sequence). V was cut by 0 bases and J by 0 bases, with 5 bases left in between. The CDR3 consists of 15 residues. The CDR3 sequence is CASSESEANTGELFF. CDR3 nucleotides: TGCGCCAGCAGTGAGTCGGAGGCGAACACCGGGGAGCTGTTTTTT.

The chain uses TRBV7-2 and TRBJ2-2; 7 bases are shared with TRBD2. The CDR3 runs to 16 residues. The V and J ends lost 4 bases and 4 bases, in that order; junction bases with no gene match: 9. CDR1 and CDR2 (germline): SGHTA, FQGNSA. CDR3 residues: CASSSGGRLGTGELFF. The CDR3 DNA follows: TGTGCCAGCAGCTCGGGGGGACGGTTGGGCACCGGGGAGCTGTTTTTT.

The chain has TRBV19 and TRBJ2-7; D uncertain. The CDR3 totals 12 residues. Trimming took 6 bases from V and 5 from J, leaving 11 bases between them. Looked up from germline, CDR1 is LNHDA and CDR2 is SQIVND (reference sequence). The CDR3 DNA follows: TGTGCCAGTAGCCGCTCAGACAACGAGCAGTACTTC. Its protein is CASSRSDNEQYF.

V and J are TRBV6-2 or TRBV6-3 and TRBJ1-6; D is perhaps TRBD1 (5 bases). With 5 bases removed from V and 11 bases from J, the gap between germline ends came to 19 bases. The CDR3 runs to 15 residues. Germline V gene lookup returns CDR1 MNHEY and CDR2 SVGEGT. The CDR3 loop reads CASSLSRGLGPPLHF. The CDR3 DNA reads as TGTGCCAGCAGTCTTTCCCGGGGCCTCGGGCCACCCCTCCACTTT.

This clone was observed a few times. V and J are TRBV4-1 and TRBJ2-7; a possible D gene is TRBD2 (6 bases). This CDR3 region has 18 residues. V was shortened by 4 bases and J by 3 bases, with 25 bases between the two germline ends. The germline V gene encodes CDR1 MGHRA and CDR2 YSYEKL. As DNA, the CDR3 is TGCGCCAGCAGCCCAAAACTATCCTTCATTAGCGGTGTCTACGAGCAGTACTTC. This codes for CASSPKLSFISGVYEQYF.

This rearrangement joins TRBV12-3 or TRBV12-4 to TRBJ1-1; D call uncertain. CDR3 length: 12 amino acids. The V and J ends lost 5 bases and 8 bases respectively, with 12 bases between them. CDR3 protein: CASSDGVDEAFF. DNA of the CDR3: TGTGCCAGCAGTGACGGAGTAGACGAAGCTTTCTTT.

The V gene is TRBV6-5, the J gene TRBJ2-7, with D possibly matching TRBD2 (5 bases). The CDR3 has 14 amino acids. Germline assignment: CDR1 MNHEY and CDR2 SVGAGI. The V and J ends lost 5 bases and 0 bases respectively, with 11 bases between them. The CDR3 DNA reads as TGTGCCAGCAGTCAATTAGGAGGCTCCTACGAGCAGTACTTC. Amino acid sequence: CASSQLGGSYEQYF.

The V gene is TRBV7-8, the J gene TRBJ2-3; 8 nucleotides match TRBD1. The length of the CDR3 is 14 residues. V was pared by 5 bases and J by 3 bases, with 4 bases of the junction left unmatched. Germline assignment: CDR1 SGHVS and CDR2 FQNEAQ. The DNA of the CDR3 is TGTGCCAGCAGCCTGGACAGGGTTACAGATACGCAGTATTTT. It encodes CASSLDRVTDTQYF.

The rearrangement uses TRBV18 and TRBJ1-2; a weak D match, TRBD1 (6 bases). The CDR3 has 13 amino acids. The V end was cut by 6 bases, the J end by 2 bases, with 10 bases between. CDR1 and CDR2 from the germline V gene are KGHSH and LQKENI. The CDR3 nucleotides read TGTGCCAGCTCCTCTGGGGGCAACTATGGCTACACCTTC. Translated: CASSSGGNYGYTF. Full variable domain (rest looked up from reference TRBV18 and TRBJ1-2): NAGVMQNPRHLVRRRGQEARLRCSPMKGHSHVYWYRQLPEEGLKFMVYLQKENIIDESGMPKERFSAEFPKEGPSILRIQQVVRGDSAAYFCASSSGGNYGYTFGSGTRLTVV.

The chain has TRBV6-2 or TRBV6-3 and TRBJ1-1, with D hard to call. Trimming removed 5 bases from V and 1 base from J, with 8 bases in between. The CDR3 length is 13 residues. The V gene's germline CDR1 is MNHEY and CDR2 SVGEGT. CDR3 sequence reads: CASSLTENTEAFF. The CDR3 nucleotides read TGTGCCAGCAGTCTCACAGAGAACACTGAAGCTTTCTTT.

The count of this clone is one. The rearrangement links TRBV11-3 to TRBJ2-2; 9 nucleotides agree with TRBD2. J was trimmed by 3 bases and V by 3 bases; bases with no gene match: 2. This CDR3 is 15 amino acids long. Germline V gene sequence: CDR1 SGHNT, CDR2 YENEEA. The CDR3 is CASSFGTSYTGELFF. The CDR3 DNA reads TGTGCCAGCAGCTTCGGGACTAGCTACACCGGGGAGCTGTTTTTT.

This sequence joins TRBV6-2 or TRBV6-3 and TRBJ1-3; 7 bases map to TRBD1. The CDR3 loop spans 17 amino acids. Germline assignment: CDR1 MNHEY and CDR2 SVGEGT. Unmatched junction bases numbered 9, after V lost 4 bases and J lost 0 bases. CDR3 sequence: CASSSDRDQSSGNTIYF. The CDR3 DNA follows: TGTGCCAGCAGTTCCGACAGGGACCAAAGCTCTGGAAACACCATATATTTT.

This clone has just one count. The gene calls are TRBV6-2 or TRBV6-3 and TRBJ1-3, with D perhaps matching TRBD1 (6 bases). Germline V CDR1 and CDR2: MNHEY, SVGEGT. Trimming cost V 5 bases and J 3 bases, with 8 bases left between them. This CDR3 has 13 amino acids. In DNA form, the CDR3 reads TGTGCCAGCAGTACGACAGGTGGAAACACCATATATTTT. Translated: CASSTTGGNTIYF.

The CDR3 sequence is CASSWTSYTEAFF. The CDR3 DNA reads TGTGCCAGCAGCTGGACTTCTTACACTGAAGCTTTCTTT. The genes are TRBV5-6 and TRBJ1-1; D not resolved. CDR3 length equals 13 residues. Germline V gives CDR1 SGHDT, CDR2 YYEEEE. Trimming pared 3 bases from V and 3 bases from J, leaving 9 bases between. The full variable domain, rest sourced from reference TRBV5-6 and TRBJ1-1, is DAGVTQSPTHLIKTRGQQVTLRCSPKSGHDTVSWYQQALGQGPQFIFQYYEEEERQRGNFPDRFSGHQFPNYSSELNVNALLLGDSALYLCASSWTSYTEAFFGQGTRLTVV.

This clone was recorded only once. The rearrangement joins TRBV5-1 to TRBJ2-5; TRBD1 matches 7 bases. Germline loops: CDR1 SGHRS, CDR2 YFSETQ. The J segment lost 7 bases and the V segment lost 4 bases, leaving 10 bases of the junction unmatched. The CDR3 covers 14 residues. For the CDR3, the DNA is TGCGCCAGCAGCAACTGGACAGGCCCGAGGACCCAGTACTTC. It codes for CASSNWTGPRTQYF. The full variable domain, its missing parts supplied by reference TRBV5-1 and TRBJ2-5, is KAGVTQTPRYLIKTRGQQVTLSCSPISGHRSVSWYQQTPGQGLQFLFEYFSETQRNKGNFPGRFSGRQFSNSRSEMNVSTLELGDSALYLCASSNWTGPRTQYFGPGTRLLVL.

The chain links TRBV29-1 to TRBJ2-1; 11 bases are a match to TRBD2. The trim removed 7 bases at V and 0 bases at J, leaving 8 bases unmatched. This CDR3 has 16 residues. Germline CDR1 reads SQVTM; CDR2 reads ANQGSEA. CDR3 bases: TGCAGCGCGCGGACTAGCGGGTCGAGCTCCTACAATGAGCAGTTCTTC. Its translation is CSARTSGSSSYNEQFF.

The sample holds a few counts of this clone. The chain carries TRBV10-2 and TRBJ1-2; tentative D call: TRBD1 (5 bases). The V and J ends lost 8 bases and 1 base respectively, with 11 bases between them. This CDR3 has 13 amino acids. Germline V lookup: CDR1 WSHSY, CDR2 SAAADI. CDR3 sequence reads: CASGAGVNYGYTF. The CDR3 DNA sequence: TGCGCCAGCGGGGCGGGGGTTAACTATGGCTACACCTTC.